A selection of T cell receptor beta chains follows, all from one sample in a study of T cell changes during pregnancy in multiple sclerosis. Clones were read by immunoSEQ multiplex PCR, and TCRdb kept only the in-frame ones, dropping some. Counted here are 40,000 or so clones, 91% occurring once; the ten biggest clones make up around 0.48%. The sequenced sample was CD4+ T cells from peripheral blood mononuclear cells, obtained in the third trimester of pregnancy. The origin of the receptors is a female donor in good health, enrolled as a control in a pregnancy study. Each CDR3 is given with its conserved first and last residue. Fields, in order: V gene, J gene, CDR3 protein.

TRBV9	TRBJ2-7	CASSHWTRAYEQYF
TRBV28	TRBJ1-2	CASSTRFGYTF
TRBV6-1	TRBJ2-3	CASSERRLGTDTQYF
TRBV5-1	TRBJ2-5	CASRPGDRSVGTQYF
TRBV7-2	TRBJ2-6	CASSSRTRLPGANVLTF
TRBV7-2	TRBJ2-1	CASSDPGQAYNEQFF
TRBV10-2	TRBJ2-2	CASRGGSGRELFF
TRBV28	TRBJ1-2	CASSALRGGSYGYTF
TRBV7-9	TRBJ2-3	CASSLYVGGDPTDTQYF
TRBV11-2	TRBJ2-7	CASSFYYEQYF
TRBV1	TRBJ2-7	CTSSQDCGPGTSGSYEQYF
TRBV7-2	TRBJ2-2	CASRPRSGTGDTGELFF
TRBV25-1	TRBJ2-5	CASNGLAGGPRETQYF
TRBV10-3	TRBJ2-7	CAISEEVWTSGNEQYF
TRBV7-2	TRBJ2-3	CASSSQQGPFAHF
TRBV5-6	TRBJ1-2	CASRQGGINYGYTF
TRBV7-3	TRBJ2-6	CASSLLAGANVLTF
TRBV5-1	TRBJ1-4	CASSLGQNEKLFF
TRBV5-1	TRBJ2-7	CASSPDSGSGGQYF
TRBV7-2	TRBJ2-1	CASSLASSGRVGNEQFF
TRBV28	TRBJ2-2	CASAYSTENTGELFF
TRBV14	TRBJ2-5	CASSRQVETQETQYF
TRBV28	TRBJ2-1	CASSLPSGSYNEQFF
TRBV2	TRBJ2-7	CAGRDRAYEQYF
TRBV7-2	TRBJ2-5	CASRSLLRETQYF
TRBV9	TRBJ2-7	CASSVGSRGDTYEQYF
TRBV7-2	TRBJ1-2	CASSLGQLTYGYTF
TRBV7-9	TRBJ2-7	CASSSQRDLAGGREQYF
TRBV15	TRBJ1-2	CATSAQGAWGYTF